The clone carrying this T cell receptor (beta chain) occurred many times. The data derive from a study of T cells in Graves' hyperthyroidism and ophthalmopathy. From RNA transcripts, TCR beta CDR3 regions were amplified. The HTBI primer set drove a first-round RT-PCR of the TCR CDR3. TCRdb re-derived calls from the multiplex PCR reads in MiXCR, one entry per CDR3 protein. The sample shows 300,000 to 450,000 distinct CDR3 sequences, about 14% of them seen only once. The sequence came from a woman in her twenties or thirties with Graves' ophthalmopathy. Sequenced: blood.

DNA for the CDR3: TGTGCCAGCAGTTCAACTAGCGGGAGCTCCTACGAGCAGTACTTC. This sequence encodes CASSSTSGSSYEQYF. V and J are TRBV28 and TRBJ2-7, with 11 bases aligning to TRBD2. V lost 4 bases and J lost 0; bases outside the gene matches: 2. The CDR3 has 15 residues. Germline loops: CDR1 MDHEN, CDR2 SYDVKM.